This T cell receptor (beta chain) was sequenced for a study of resident and recirculating memory T cells in vitiligo. The overall study: Epidermis came from shave biopsies of lesional and nonlesional sites, plus PBMCs.

Findings and caveats of the study: Clonality differed among vitiligo lesions, with no unique dominant clone.

Assay used: immunoSEQ multiplex PCR; TCRdb lists only in-frame clones, some missing. The table records 35,000 to 45,000 clones, about 93% of them present only once. Patients had to be free of confetti depigmentation, indicating active vitiligo. Turning to this clone: The target antigen is unknown.

The TCR comes from a male donor with vitiligo. What was sequenced was blood.

The CDR3 region is CASSQTGGSYEQYF. The CDR3 bases are TGTGCCAGCAGTCAAACAGGGGGTTCCTACGAGCAGTACTTC. The chain combines TRBV6-5 with TRBJ2-7, with 8 bases fitting TRBD1. Germline CDR1 and CDR2: MNHEY and SVGAGI. The V segment lost 5 bases and the J segment 1 base; nucleotides outside the gene matches: 4. The CDR3 is 14 residues long.